The 15 T cell receptor beta chains in this list originate from one sample, sequenced in a study of response to subunit inactivated influenza vaccine. TCRdb passed the RT-PCR reads through MiXCR, listing each CDR3 protein once. In the table there are some 550,000 distinct CDR3 sequences, approximately 24% of which are singletons. These data were also filed under a second study, of T cells expressing NK-cell markers. From that report: A 5'RACE template switching approach incorporating UMIs was used to make TCR beta cDNA.

This material consisted of CD4+ T cells sorted from PBMCs, taken about 11 days after vaccination. The receptors were sampled from a man aged 50-60 years who received an inactivated influenza vaccine.

V usage is TRBV29-1 and J usage is TRBJ2-5; 10 bases are shared with TRBD1. Trimming cost V 7 bases and J 5 bases; bases outside gene matches: 4. The germline gives CDR1 SQVTM, CDR2 ANQGSEA. The CDR3 runs to 12 residues. The CDR3 protein is CSGQGAGETQYF. For the CDR3, the DNA is TGCAGCGGACAGGGGGCCGGGGAGACCCAGTACTTC.

The gene calls are TRBV11-2 and TRBJ2-7, with 9 bases that match TRBD1. V was clipped by 4 bases and J by 3 bases; unmatched bases: 4. CDR1 is SGHAT, CDR2 FQNNGV, per germline. The CDR3 runs to 14 residues. The CDR3 sequence is CASSYDRGFYEQYF. As DNA, the CDR3 is TGTGCCAGCAGCTACGACAGGGGGTTCTACGAGCAGTACTTC. Looking up the rest from reference TRBV11-2 and TRBJ2-7 gives the full variable domain: EAGVAQSPRYKIIEKRQSVAFWCNPISGHATLYWYQQILGQGPKLLIQFQNNGVVDDSQLPKDRFSAERLKGVDSTLKIQPAKLEDSAVYLCASSYDRGFYEQYFGPGTRLTVT.

This clonotype has more than one count but fewer than ten. One junction end disagrees with the germline gene, perhaps due to a read error. The chain recombines TRBV6-1 with TRBJ1-5; D may be TRBD1 (6 bases). Germline V gives CDR1 MNHNS, CDR2 SASEGT. The CDR3 has 14 residues. CDR3 sequence (DNA): TGCGCCAGCAGCGAGGGGGGGGGCAATCAGCCCCAGCATTTT. Its translation is CASSEGGGNQPQHF.

A few counts support this clonotype. The genes are TRBV20-1 and TRBJ1-1, with D unclear. Germline-derived CDR1 and CDR2 are DFQATT and SNEGSKA (reference sequence). This CDR3 comprises 13 residues. Deletions cut 6 bases from V and 10 bases from J, with 21 bases between. CDR3 sequence reads: CSAEPDPPGGAFF. In DNA, the CDR3 is TGCAGTGCCGAACCCGACCCCCCAGGAGGAGCTTTCTTT.

The gene calls are TRBV5-1 and TRBJ2-1; 8 nucleotides line up with TRBD2. The ends lost 4 bases at V and 5 bases at J; junction bases unmatched: 8. Germline CDR1 SGHRS, CDR2 YFSETQ. This CDR3 region has 15 residues. The CDR3 nucleotides read TGCGCCAGCAGCCCGGGAGGGACATTTAACAATGAGCAGTTCTTC. Protein sequence: CASSPGGTFNNEQFF.

This clonotype was seen more than once but under ten times. This chain joins TRBV28 and TRBJ1-1; 7 nucleotides align to TRBD1. Germline lookup yields CDR1 MDHEN and CDR2 SYDVKM. The CDR3 spans 16 residues. Trimming took 5 bases from V and 0 from J; bases not matched to a gene: 9. CDR3 DNA sequence: TGTGCCAGCAGTACCCATACAGGGGTCATGAACACTGAAGCTTTCTTT. Amino acid sequence: CASSTHTGVMNTEAFF.

This CDR3 reads CASSPTGTANSPLHF. The CDR3, as DNA: TGTGCCAGCAGCCCCACGGGGACAGCTAATTCACCCCTCCACTTT. The V call is TRBV9, the J call TRBJ1-6; 7 bases are a match to TRBD1. Germline V gene lookup returns CDR1 SGDLS and CDR2 YYNGEE. Germline trimming cut 4 bases from V and 6 bases from J; bases unmatched to any gene: 7. CDR3 size: 15 residues.

J is TRBJ2-3 and V is TRBV7-8; maybe TRBD2 (6 bases). Germline CDR1 SGHVS, CDR2 FQNEAQ. Trimming took 1 base from V and 1 from J, leaving 9 bases between them. This CDR3 region has 15 residues. CDR3 DNA: TGTGCCAGCAGCTTAGGGGAGCGGGGCACAGATACGCAGTATTTT. It translates to CASSLGERGTDTQYF.

This clonotype was seen more than once but under ten times. The CDR3, as DNA: TGTGCCATCAGTGAGTCCGACAATGAGCAGTTCTTC. This translates into CAISESDNEQFF. V gene TRBV10-3 combines with J gene TRBJ2-1; no firm D call. V was cut by 0 bases and J by 5 bases, with 2 bases left in between. Per the germline V gene, CDR1 is ENHRY and CDR2 is SYGVKD. The length of the CDR3 is 12 residues.

The gene calls are TRBV7-2 and TRBJ2-7; 13 bases are a match to TRBD2. Germline CDR1 and CDR2: SGHTA and FQGNSA. J lost 3 bases, V lost 5 bases, and 7 bases had no gene match. The CDR3 is made up of 16 amino acids. The DNA for the CDR3 is TGTGCCAGCAGCAGGGGACTAGCGGGATTCGGCTACGAGCAGTACTTC. This encodes CASSRGLAGFGYEQYF.

The chain joins TRBV3-1 to TRBJ2-7; D not resolved. V lost 0 bases and J 8 bases, leaving 11 bases between the germline ends. This CDR3 contains 13 residues. From germline, CDR1 is LGHDT and CDR2 YNNKEL (reference sequence). CDR3 DNA sequence: TGTGCCAGCAGCCAAGAACCCTCCTGGAAGCAGTACTTC. Translating it yields CASSQEPSWKQYF.

This chain's CDR3 is CASSSTGFPKNIQYF. For the CDR3, the DNA is TGCGCCAGCAGCTCAACAGGATTCCCCAAAAACATTCAGTACTTC. This chain uses TRBV5-1 with TRBJ2-4; the D gene is possibly TRBD1 (5 bases). Trimming left V 3 bases short and J 2 bases short, with 12 bases between. Germline CDR1 is SGHRS and CDR2 is YFSETQ. CDR3 length: 15 residues.

This clonotype was seen only a few times. The chain recombines TRBV20-1 with TRBJ2-7, with D perhaps TRBD2 (5 bases). The CDR3 consists of 13 residues. The germline V gene has CDR1 DFQATT and CDR2 SNEGSKA (reference sequence). V was cut by 1 base and J by 6 bases, with 13 bases left in between. For the CDR3, the DNA is TGCAGTGCTAGAGTTCCTGATCGGGGCGAGCAGTACTTC. This codes for CSARVPDRGEQYF.

The chain is built from TRBV12-3 or TRBV12-4 and TRBJ1-5, with D maybe TRBD1 (5 bases). The CDR3 is made up of 15 amino acids. The V gene lost 1 base and the J gene lost 0 bases, with 7 bases spanning the gap. CDR3 sequence (DNA): TGTGCCAGCAGTTTAGAGGGACTTAGCAATCAGCCCCAGCATTTT. Translated: CASSLEGLSNQPQHF.

This clonotype was picked up many times. The chain has TRBV29-1 and TRBJ1-5; D is unclear. Germline values: CDR1 SQVTM, CDR2 ANQGSEA. V lost 4 bases and J lost 2, with 12 bases in between. CDR3 length equals 14 residues. DNA for the CDR3: TGCAGCGTTGCCGAGACCCTCGGCAATCAGCCCCAGCATTTT. Encoded protein: CSVAETLGNQPQHF.